The 13 T cell receptor beta chains below all came from one sample that was sequenced in a study of regulatory T cells in long-lasting Graves disease. Arm-PCR of CDR3 regions with iRepertoire HTBI primers generated TCR beta libraries. Via MiXCR, TCRdb re-called the multiplex PCR reads, giving one row per CDR3 protein. The sample holds about 530,000 distinct CDR3 sequences; about 16% are singletons and the top ten take around 25%. Time point described: newly diagnosed GD, antithyroid drugs for less than 3 months. Generation of the TCR library employed RNA extracted from PBMCs. The sample also formed part of further work on T cells in Graves' hyperthyroidism and ophthalmopathy.

Sample: peripheral blood mononuclear cells (PBMCs), taken at new diagnosis, from a patient treated with antithyroid drugs. These receptors all come from a middle-aged woman with Graves disease.

This clonotype has more than one count but fewer than ten. The chain recombines TRBV27 with TRBJ1-6; no firm D call. V shed 4 bases and J shed 7 bases, with 11 bases lying between them. The CDR3 has 14 residues. Germline lookup yields CDR1 MNHEY and CDR2 SMNVEV (reference sequence). The CDR3 DNA sequence: TGTGCCAGCAGTTCGTTGGGATACAATTCACCCCTCCACTTT. Encoded protein: CASSSLGYNSPLHF.

This clonotype was detected ten times or more. The J gene is TRBJ2-3, the V gene TRBV10-3; D may correspond to TRBD1 or TRBD2 (5 bases each). Trimming pared 6 bases from V and 6 bases from J, leaving 28 bases between. Germline V CDR1 and CDR2: ENHRY, SYGVKD. CDR3 size: 18 residues. Here the CDR3 reads CAIRGTGGRVRKMDTQYF. CDR3 coding DNA: TGTGCCATCAGGGGAACAGGAGGACGGGTGAGAAAGATGGATACGCAGTATTTT.

This clonotype showed up many times. The chain is built from TRBV12-3 or TRBV12-4 and TRBJ1-2; D is uncertain. The CDR3 loop spans 12 amino acids. V was pared by 6 bases and J by 4 bases, with 9 bases between. CDR3 coding DNA: TGTGCCAGCAGCCGAGCCTCCTATGGCTACACCTTC. Translating it yields CASSRASYGYTF.

This clonotype was seen only a few times. The V and J genes are TRBV4-1 and TRBJ2-7; D is tentatively TRBD1 or TRBD2 (5 bases each). The CDR3 has 16 amino acids. Germline values: CDR1 MGHRA, CDR2 YSYEKL. The germline V and J ends were trimmed by 3 bases and 0 bases, with 15 bases remaining between them. CDR3 coding DNA: TGCGCCAGCAGCCAGGGGGACGGGATTGGCTCCTACGAGCAGTACTTC. It codes for CASSQGDGIGSYEQYF.

This clonotype was detected ten times or more. This chain uses TRBV27 with TRBJ1-1; D ambiguous. The germline V gene has CDR1 MNHEY and CDR2 SMNVEV (reference sequence). This CDR3 spans 13 amino acids. V dropped 2 bases and J dropped 4 bases, with 8 bases sitting between them. The CDR3 bases are TGTGCCAGCAGTTTACTAGAGAGCACTGAAGCTTTCTTT. Its translation: CASSLLESTEAFF.

This clonotype showed up many times. This chain links TRBV18 with TRBJ1-1; D uncertain. Trimming cost V 8 bases and J 2 bases, with 6 bases left between them. The CDR3 spans 11 residues. Germline CDR1 and CDR2: KGHSH and LQKENI. CDR3 in DNA: TGTGCCAGCGCGATCAACACTGAAGCTTTCTTT. It translates to CASAINTEAFF. The complete variable domain, with remaining parts taken from reference TRBV18 and TRBJ1-1, reads NAGVMQNPRHLVRRRGQEARLRCSPMKGHSHVYWYRQLPEEGLKFMVYLQKENIIDESGMPKERFSAEFPKEGPSILRIQQVVRGDSAAYFCASAINTEAFFGQGTRLTVV.

The chain employs TRBV5-1 and TRBJ2-6; D ambiguous. V shed 0 bases and J shed 0 bases, with 13 bases lying between them. Germline lookup yields CDR1 SGHRS and CDR2 YFSETQ. This CDR3 region has 18 residues. Written as DNA, the CDR3 is TGCGCCAGCAGCTTGGCTTCGGCAGTTTTCTCTGGGGCCAACGTCCTGACTTTC. As protein: CASSLASAVFSGANVLTF.

This clonotype came up many times. The genes are TRBV5-1 and TRBJ1-1; D is unresolved. V lost 1 base and J lost 1, with 8 bases in between. CDR3 length: 14 residues. Per germline, CDR1 SGHRS and CDR2 YFSETQ. The CDR3 DNA reads TGCGCCAGCAGCTTGCGGGAGGCGAACACTGAAGCTTTCTTT. Protein sequence: CASSLREANTEAFF.

The chain combines TRBV7-9 with TRBJ1-2, with D perhaps matching TRBD1 (6 bases). The CDR3 loop spans 14 amino acids. With 9 bases removed from V and 0 bases from J, the gap between germline ends came to 14 bases. Germline V gene lookup returns CDR1 SEHNR and CDR2 FQNEAQ (reference sequence). The CDR3 region is CASSPGHTNYGYTF. In DNA form, the CDR3 reads TGTGCCAGTAGCCCGGGACACACTAACTATGGCTACACCTTC.

This clonotype came up many times. The genes are TRBV5-1 and TRBJ1-1, with a weak D call TRBD1 (6 bases). Germline V gene data show CDR1 as SGHRS and CDR2 as YFSETQ. CDR3 size: 15 residues. Trimming took off 4 bases at V and 6 bases at J, with 19 bases between the two ends. Here the CDR3 reads CASSATGHPTAEAFF. Here the CDR3 DNA reads TGCGCCAGCAGCGCTACGGGACACCCCACCGCTGAAGCTTTCTTT. The whole variable domain, filled in from reference TRBV5-1 and TRBJ1-1, reads KAGVTQTPRYLIKTRGQQVTLSCSPISGHRSVSWYQQTPGQGLQFLFEYFSETQRNKGNFPGRFSGRQFSNSRSEMNVSTLELGDSALYLCASSATGHPTAEAFFGQGTRLTVV.

This clonotype showed up just a few times. V is TRBV6-1 and J is TRBJ1-6; D unclear. Germline V gives CDR1 MNHNS, CDR2 SASEGT. Trimming removed 11 bases at V and 8 bases at J, with 16 bases between. The CDR3 is 13 residues long. The CDR3 sequence is CAVSWDFDSPLHF. Written as DNA, the CDR3 is TGTGCCGTCTCCTGGGATTTCGATTCACCCCTCCACTTT.

As to this clonotype: It is likely a read error, because the conserved phenylalanine at the end of the CDR3 is missing. This rearrangement joins TRBV20-1 to TRBJ2-7; possibly TRBD2 for D (6 bases). The germline gives CDR1 DFQATT, CDR2 SNEGSKA (reference sequence). This CDR3 spans 13 amino acids. The V and J ends lost 3 bases and 6 bases respectively, with 15 bases between them. Written as DNA, the CDR3 is TGCAGTGCTAGGGCAATTAGCGGTTTCGAGCAGTACCTC. This codes for CSARAISGFEQYL.

This clonotype occurred many times. The V call is TRBV6-1, the J call TRBJ2-5; the D gene could be TRBD1 or TRBD2 (5 bases each). The CDR3 has 15 amino acids. Trimming took off 6 bases at V and 2 bases at J, with 16 bases between the two ends. The germline V gene has CDR1 MNHNS and CDR2 SASEGT. The CDR3 DNA reads as TGTGCCAGCAGATTCCGGATGGGGGAGCAAGAGACCCAGTACTTC. Translating it yields CASRFRMGEQETQYF.